The 3 T cell receptor beta chains listed next were all sequenced from one sample in a study of vaccination and CD4 T cells after COVID-19 (dated by TCRdb to the early 2020s). No antigen has been assigned to these receptors. The sample's treatment or condition label is to be understood as: roughly 10-day PBMC culture with coronavirus spike peptide pools or control peptides (ViraFEST assay). The library was generated by PCR. TCRdb names Illumina iSeq 100 as the instrument used. DNA from cultured CD4+ T cells was subjected to TCR sequencing with the Oncomine TCR Beta short-read assay at the Johns Hopkins FTIC core. In TCRdb, the public reads were trimmed at Q25 with fastp and aligned with MiXCR, with productive beta chains retained. Identical CDR3 proteins give one entry, which carries the most common genes and DNA. This sample comprises 25,000 to 30,000 distinct CDR3 sequences, approximately 50% of them detected only once. Approximately 28% of the sample goes to the ten largest clones.

Source: CD4+ T cells from blood, cultured in vitro, taken before SARS-CoV-2 vaccination. The source is a human donor who received a COVID-19 vaccine.

Only a few counts were recorded for this clonotype. CDR3 loop: CSTLLAGQETQYF. CDR3 sequence (DNA): TGCAGTACACTACTAGCGGGTCAAGAGACCCAGTACTTC. The chain links TRBV20-1 to TRBJ2-5, with 9 nucleotides matching TRBD2. The germline gives CDR1 DFQATT, CDR2 SNEGSKA (reference sequence). V dropped 8 bases and J dropped 2; count of bases not matched to a gene: 6. This CDR3 has 13 amino acids.

The rearrangement links TRBV11-2 to TRBJ1-1; D is unclear. The germline CDR1 and CDR2 sequences are SGHAT and FQNNGV. This CDR3 region has 15 residues. The ends were cut back, 5 bases at V and 4 bases at J, with 17 bases in the middle. The CDR3 nucleotides are TGTGCCAGCAGCGCAATCAGAGATGTAGGCACTGAAGCTTTCTTT. Protein product: CASSAIRDVGTEAFF.

The chain is built from TRBV21-1 and TRBJ1-6; the D call of TRBD1 is as the table states it, not checked on the DNA. TRBV21-1 is annotated as a pseudogene. The CDR3 is made up of 15 amino acids. The CDR3 coding sequence is TGTGCCAGCAGCAGCCGGGACGGGACGAATTCACCCCTCCACTTT. The encoded protein is CASSSRDGTNSPLHF.